This TCR beta chain was observed in a study of cytomegalovirus exposure and HLA in healthy donors (dated by TCRdb to the late 2010s). About the investigation overall: The 666 repertoires of the first cohort and the 110 or so validation repertoires were produced on the same platform, according to a later analysis. The aim of the study was to test whether cataloging public T cell receptors could identify signatures of past pathogen exposure. To predict cytomegalovirus infection status, the study combined high-throughput TCR immunosequencing, statistical association of individual TCRs with disease status, and machine learning. In addition to the first cohort of roughly 700 subjects, a separate validation cohort of under 150 different subjects was used. The study at large found these results: In vitro tests confirmed that a few of the cytomegalovirus-associated TCR beta chains recognize cytomegalovirus antigens. The authors suggested that the approach could potentially be extended to other disease states and immunological phenotypes. While some public TCRs were present in many individuals, most TCR sequences turned up only very rarely across donors. Cytomegalovirus status was reported to be diagnosed by the classifier with high specificity and sensitivity in both the original and validation cohorts. Subsequent analysis determined that TCRs grouped into clusters in the first cohort also showed a tendency toward co-occurrence across the 120 or so validation repertoires, and approximately 94% of cluster scores exceeded 0. All 120 or so repertoires were used to score co-occurrence in the validation cohort in a later analysis, because that analysis had no HLA typing for the cohort. The study gave a list of 150 to 200 TCR beta chains associated with cytomegalovirus.

Its CDR3 holds 18 amino acids, cysteine through phenylalanine. Of the read, only the CDR3 DNA is kept; its 54 bases are in frame from base 1. The CDR1 and CDR2 encoded by the germline V gene are SNHLY and FYNNEI. The V and J ends are trimmed by 5 bases and 5 bases, leaving 27 bases between them. Details on this clone: Its antigen target is currently unknown. The input lacks base qualities; no much larger clone sits a single base away.

The donors were included in the validation cohort of 120 subjects, a group kept apart from the roughly 680-subject first cohort. Libraries came from the immunoSEQ multiplex PCR assay. The source study handled its data this way. A statistical classification framework was built to diagnose cytomegalovirus status from the catalog of TCR beta chain sequences. TCRdb carries this immuneACCESS record with in-frame sequences only. Its versions omit some clonotypes, under half of them owing to an unresolved V gene in the studies checked, with the rest unexplained. V, J and clone size were drawn from that table, and D and trimming were deduced from the DNA. For this sample there are some 130,000 clones; around four fifths appear just once. Of the sample, 25% to 30% is held by the ten largest clones.

The chain links TRBV2 with TRBJ2-5; TRBD1 might be the D gene, on 6 matching bases. The sequence came from a man in his thirties or forties in good health and CMV-seropositive. Sequencing was done on a sample of PBMCs. The CDR3 amino acid sequence is: CASSLGNTGIRIKETQYF. At the DNA level, the sequence is TGTGCCAGCAGTTTAGGGAATACAGGGATAAGGATTAAGGAGACCCAGTACTTC. The entire variable domain, with the stretches around the CDR3 drawn from the reference TRBV2 and TRBJ2-5 proteins, is EPEVTQTPSHQVTQMGQEVILRCVPISNHLYFYWYRQILGQKVEFLVSFYNNEISEKSEIFDDQFSVERPDGSNFTLKIRSTKLEDSAMYFCASSLGNTGIRIKETQYFGPGTRLLVL.